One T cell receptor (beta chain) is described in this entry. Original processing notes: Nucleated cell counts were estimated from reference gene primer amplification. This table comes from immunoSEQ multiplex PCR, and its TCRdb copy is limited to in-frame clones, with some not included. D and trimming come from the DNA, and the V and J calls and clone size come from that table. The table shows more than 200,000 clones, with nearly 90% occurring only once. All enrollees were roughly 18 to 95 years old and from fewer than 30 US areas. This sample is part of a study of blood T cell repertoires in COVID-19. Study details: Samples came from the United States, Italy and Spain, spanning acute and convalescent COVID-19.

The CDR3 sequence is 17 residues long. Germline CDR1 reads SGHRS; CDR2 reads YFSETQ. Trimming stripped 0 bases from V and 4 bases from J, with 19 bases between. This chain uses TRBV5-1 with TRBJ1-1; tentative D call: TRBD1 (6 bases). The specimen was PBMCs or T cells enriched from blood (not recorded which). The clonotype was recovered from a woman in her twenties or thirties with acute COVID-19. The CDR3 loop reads CASSLVQGTISGTEAFF. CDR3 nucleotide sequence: TGCGCCAGCAGCTTGGTGCAGGGGACTATCTCCGGCACTGAAGCTTTCTTT.